A single sample gave rise to the 9 T cell receptor beta chains below, sequenced in a study of Ad26.COV2.S vaccination and SARS-CoV-2 variants. Some clones are missing from TCRdb's copy, which holds only in-frame ones; the method was immunoSEQ multiplex PCR. The data contain approximately 480,000 clones, around nine tenths of them singletons. The treatment denotes: some 19 received Ad26.COV2.S at low or high dose, single or two shots; 5 received placebo; per-sample allocation not given. Each sample was drawn 63 days after the first injection (of vaccine or placebo). Specimen: peripheral blood, collected in a trial of Ad26.COV2.S vaccine versus placebo. The receptors shown here come from a person between 18 and 65 years old who received the Ad26.COV2.S COVID-19 vaccine or a placebo.

The chain employs TRBV28 and TRBJ1-2; no clear D gene. The V and J ends lost 2 bases and 0 bases respectively, with 1 base between them. This CDR3 has 12 residues. The germline CDR1 and CDR2 sequences are MDHEN and SYDVKM. The CDR3 DNA is TGTGCCAGCAGTTTAGCTAACTATGGCTACACCTTC. It specifies CASSLANYGYTF.

This clone was observed once. This chain links TRBV19 with TRBJ2-1; D call uncertain. Trimming cost V 0 bases and J 0 bases, with 9 bases left between them. CDR1 and CDR2 (germline): LNHDA, SQIVND (reference sequence). The CDR3 consists of 16 residues. The CDR3 DNA reads as TGTGCCAGTAGTATAGACAGCTTGCCCTCCTACAATGAGCAGTTCTTC. Translated, it gives CASSIDSLPSYNEQFF.

The rearrangement joins TRBV30 to TRBJ2-3, with D possibly TRBD1 on 6 matching bases. Trimming cost V 1 base and J 5 bases, with 7 bases left between them. This CDR3 is built from 12 residues. Germline V gene data show CDR1 as GTSNPN and CDR2 as SVGIG (reference sequence). CDR3 nucleotide sequence: TGTGCCTGGAGTGCCAGGGGAGATACGCAGTATTTT. This translates into CAWSARGDTQYF.

This clone showed up just once. The chain employs TRBV4-3 and TRBJ2-2, with D unclear. The CDR3 runs 13 residues. Germline V gene data show CDR1 as LGHNA and CDR2 as YSLEER. The V and J ends lost 2 bases and 7 bases respectively, with 8 bases between them. This chain's CDR3 is CASSQYPDGELFF. CDR3 DNA sequence: TGCGCCAGCAGCCAATACCCAGACGGGGAGCTGTTTTTT.

The chain has TRBV7-9 and TRBJ2-3, with TRBD2 identical over 10 bases. Trimming removed 5 bases from V and 1 base from J; junction bases left unmatched: 9. The CDR3 length is 17 residues. The germline V gene encodes CDR1 SEHNR and CDR2 FQNEAQ (reference sequence). DNA of the CDR3: TGTGCCAGCAGCGTACAGGCTAGCGGGAGAGGCACAGATACGCAGTATTTT. It is translated as CASSVQASGRGTDTQYF.

The V gene is TRBV7-3, the J gene TRBJ1-1; D call uncertain. The germline V and J ends were trimmed by 2 bases and 8 bases, with 12 bases remaining between them. The length of the CDR3 is 13 residues. Looked up from germline, CDR1 is SGHTA and CDR2 is FQGTGA. The CDR3 protein is CASSLFAGAEAFF. The DNA of the CDR3 is TGTGCCAGCAGCTTATTTGCCGGCGCAGAAGCTTTCTTT.

The chain joins TRBV12-5 to TRBJ2-7; possibly TRBD2 for D (6 bases). This CDR3 comprises 17 residues. The V gene lost 0 bases and the J gene lost 4 bases, with 19 bases spanning the gap. Germline CDR1 is LGHNT and CDR2 is FRNRAP. CDR3 sequence reads: CASGLVQPGFGGYEQYF. CDR3 nucleotide sequence: TGTGCTAGTGGTTTGGTACAACCGGGGTTTGGAGGGTACGAGCAGTACTTC.

This clone was seen a few times. This chain connects TRBV6-5 to TRBJ1-1, with D possibly matching TRBD1 (6 bases). V was shortened by 8 bases and J by 0 bases, with 13 bases between the two germline ends. CDR1 MNHEY and CDR2 SVGAGI come from the germline V gene. This CDR3 region has 14 residues. In DNA, the CDR3 is TGTGCCAGCGCTGGGGGCAGAATGAACACTGAAGCTTTCTTT. It codes for CASAGGRMNTEAFF.

The chain recombines TRBV30 with TRBJ1-1; weak D call: TRBD1 (5 bases). CDR3 size: 15 residues. Trimming stripped 0 bases from V and 4 bases from J, with 15 bases between. CDR1 GTSNPN and CDR2 SVGIG come from the germline V gene (reference sequence). In DNA form, the CDR3 reads TGTGCCTGGAGTGTACCCGGGGGGTCGGGCACTGAAGCTTTCTTT. Translated, it gives CAWSVPGGSGTEAFF.